These 16 T cell receptor beta chains originate from one sample sequenced in a study of cytomegalovirus exposure and HLA in healthy donors. PCR used 60 Vbeta primers and 13 Jbeta primers. Here immunoSEQ multiplex PCR was the method, and the copy in TCRdb shows in-frame clones only, minus some. The sample yields 100,000 or so clones, approximately 84% seen once. The sample taken for sequencing was PBMCs. These receptors were collected from a man younger than 35 in good health and CMV-seronegative.

V and J are TRBV9 and TRBJ1-5, with TRBD1 as a possible D gene (5 bases). The germline gives CDR1 SGDLS, CDR2 YYNGEE. The CDR3 length is 15 residues. Trimming cost V 2 bases and J 0 bases, with 9 bases left between them. This CDR3 is CASSVLGDSNQPQHF. The CDR3 coding sequence is TGTGCCAGCAGCGTTTTAGGGGATAGCAATCAGCCCCAGCATTTT.

This clone showed up just a few times. The chain is built from TRBV27 and TRBJ2-2, with D unclear. The CDR3 is made up of 14 amino acids. Germline V gene lookup returns CDR1 MNHEY and CDR2 SMNVEV (reference sequence). Between the trimmed V and J ends, which lost 5 bases and 2 bases, there was a span of 9 bases. The CDR3 DNA reads TGTGCCAGCAGTAGGCAGGAAAACACCGGGGAGCTGTTTTTT. This codes for CASSRQENTGELFF.

The rearrangement uses TRBV11-2 and TRBJ2-7; no firm D call. Germline assignment: CDR1 SGHAT and CDR2 FQNNGV. This CDR3 contains 15 residues. Trimming cost V 3 bases and J 5 bases, with 17 bases left between them. The CDR3 sequence: CASSFIGLAPHEQYF. The CDR3 DNA sequence: TGTGCCAGCAGCTTCATTGGATTAGCACCGCACGAGCAGTACTTC.

The chain recombines TRBV6-5 with TRBJ2-1, with a possible D match to TRBD2 (5 bases). V was pared by 2 bases and J by 8 bases, with 16 bases between. CDR3 length: 15 amino acids. The germline CDR1 and CDR2 sequences are MNHEY and SVGAGI. The CDR3 region has the DNA TGTGCCAGCAGTTACGGAGACATTGCGGGCGATGAGCAGTTCTTC. Protein sequence: CASSYGDIAGDEQFF.

The chain is built from TRBV9 and TRBJ2-1; weak D call: TRBD1 (5 bases). Germline V CDR1 and CDR2: SGDLS, YYNGEE. Trimming took 3 bases from V and 9 from J, leaving 16 bases between them. The CDR3 sequence is 14 residues long. CDR3 bases: TGTGCCAGCAGCGCTCGTAGGGGATCGAGTGAGCAGTTCTTC. It codes for CASSARRGSSEQFF.

The CDR3 nucleotides are TGTGCCAGCAGCTTTTTGGGCGCAGGGCGAGAGAATGGCTACACCTTC. It encodes CASSFLGAGRENGYTF. The chain is built from TRBV5-6 and TRBJ1-2; D is possibly TRBD1 (5 bases). Trimming removed 2 bases from V and 6 bases from J, with 20 bases in between. This CDR3 has 16 amino acids. Germline V gene lookup returns CDR1 SGHDT and CDR2 YYEEEE.

The chain is built from TRBV11-3 and TRBJ2-1; D perhaps matches TRBD1 (5 bases). V lost 2 bases to trimming and J lost 9 bases, with 17 bases between them. The germline CDR1 and CDR2 sequences are SGHNT and YENEEA. The CDR3 has 15 residues. As DNA, the CDR3 is TGTGCCAGCAGCTTATGTAAGTTTCCAAGGGGTGAGCAGTTCTTC. Translated, it gives CASSLCKFPRGEQFF. Using reference TRBV11-3 and TRBJ2-1 for the parts outside the CDR3, the full variable domain is EAGVVQSPRYKIIEKKQPVAFWCNPISGHNTLYWYLQNLGQGPELLIRYENEEAVDDSQLPKDRFSAERLKGVDSTLKIQPAELGDSAVYLCASSLCKFPRGEQFFGPGTRLTVL.

The CDR3 DNA reads as TGTGCCGGCGGACTAGCGCTACACAATGAGCAGTTCTTC. The encoded protein is CAGGLALHNEQFF. The chain employs TRBV13 and TRBJ2-1, with 9 bases that match TRBD2. CDR3 size: 13 residues. Germline V gene lookup returns CDR1 PRHDT and CDR2 FYEKMQ (reference sequence). J gave up 5 bases and V 11 bases, and 7 bases lay outside the gene matches.

The rearrangement links TRBV6-5 to TRBJ1-3, with D possibly TRBD1 on 5 matching bases. The CDR3 has 15 amino acids. With 5 bases removed from V and 7 bases from J, the gap between germline ends came to 18 bases. Germline CDR1 reads MNHEY; CDR2 reads SVGAGI. The CDR3 DNA reads TGTGCCAGCAGTACATCATCAGGGTTCTCGAACACCATATATTTT. Its protein product is CASSTSSGFSNTIYF.

This chain links TRBV7-9 with TRBJ2-7; no firm D call. V lost 5 bases and J lost 2, with 7 bases in between. The germline CDR1 and CDR2 sequences are SEHNR and FQNEAQ (reference sequence). This CDR3 comprises 12 residues. The CDR3 DNA follows: TGTGCCAGCAGCCCCACGGCCTACGAGCAGTACTTC. It yields the protein CASSPTAYEQYF.

This sequence joins TRBV28 and TRBJ2-7; 8 bases map to TRBD2. Trimming cost V 5 bases and J 4 bases; bases outside gene matches: 13. Germline CDR1 and CDR2: MDHEN and SYDVKM. The CDR3 consists of 16 residues. CDR3: CASSPHPGGPDYEQYF. CDR3 nucleotide sequence: TGTGCCAGCAGTCCCCATCCGGGAGGGCCAGATTACGAGCAGTACTTC.

This chain links TRBV4-1 with TRBJ2-1, with 7 positions matching TRBD1. Germline-derived CDR1 and CDR2 are MGHRA and YSYEKL. The CDR3 sequence is 17 residues long. V trimming: 0 bases; J trimming: 5 bases; junction bases outside the gene matches: 10. The CDR3 sequence: CASSQDINRGNDNEQFF. The CDR3 DNA sequence: TGCGCCAGCAGCCAAGACATAAACAGGGGAAATGACAATGAGCAGTTCTTC.

V and J are TRBV29-1 and TRBJ2-7, with 13 bases identical to TRBD2. CDR3 length: 17 residues. The V gene end was trimmed by 4 bases and the J gene end by 2 bases; junction bases not matched to a gene: 11. Germline V CDR1 and CDR2: SQVTM, ANQGSEA. The CDR3: CSVAGLAGVRPTYEQYF. CDR3 DNA sequence: TGCAGCGTTGCAGGACTAGCGGGAGTACGACCAACCTACGAGCAGTACTTC.

The chain recombines TRBV10-2 with TRBJ2-1, with 9 bases matching TRBD2. Trimming took 2 bases from V and 6 from J; bases not matched to a gene: 5. The germline gives CDR1 WSHSY, CDR2 SAAADI. The CDR3 contains 15 residues. The CDR3 DNA reads as TGCGCCAGCAGTGAGCAAGGACTAGCGACCAATGAGCAGTTCTTC. It encodes CASSEQGLATNEQFF.

The rearrangement links TRBV6-4 to TRBJ2-7, with 9 positions matching TRBD1. The CDR3 is 14 amino acids. CDR1 and CDR2 (germline): MRHNA, SNTAGT. Losses at the gene ends were 6 bases for V and 5 bases for J; bases not matched to a gene: 8. This CDR3 reads CASRGYRGHNEQYF. In DNA form, the CDR3 reads TGTGCCAGCAGGGGGTACAGGGGGCACAACGAGCAGTACTTC.

The chain employs TRBV19 and TRBJ2-7; a weak D match, TRBD2 (5 bases). Germline assignment: CDR1 LNHDA and CDR2 SQIVND (reference sequence). CDR3 length equals 15 residues. Deletions cut 3 bases from V and 2 bases from J, with 14 bases between. CDR3 loop: CASSISGVGTYEQYF. The CDR3 DNA reads as TGTGCCAGTAGTATTTCCGGGGTTGGGACCTACGAGCAGTACTTC.